The clone carrying this T cell receptor beta chain was counted once. Its antigen is not identified. The data belong to a study of cytomegalovirus exposure and HLA in healthy donors. Study-level points and caveats: Published work reported that the classifier diagnosed cytomegalovirus status with high specificity and sensitivity. Associated with cytomegalovirus, according to the listing, were 150 to 200 TCR beta chains.

Trimming stripped 4 bases from V and 0 bases from J, with 10 bases between. CDR1 is MNHNS and CDR2 is SASEGT in the germline V gene. CDR3 size: 15 residues. The protocol was immunoSEQ multiplex PCR, while the TCRdb copy is restricted to in-frame clones and leaves out a portion. Of about 200,000 clones in the sample, approximately 78% were seen once. Sequenced sample: PBMCs. The V call is TRBV6-1, the J call TRBJ2-1, with a tentative D call TRBD2 (6 bases). This TCR was recovered from a woman aged 25 to 39 in good health and CMV-seronegative. CDR3 bases: TGTGCCAGCAGTGGGGACTGGGGCTCCTACAATGAGCAGTTCTTC. Translated, it gives CASSGDWGSYNEQFF.